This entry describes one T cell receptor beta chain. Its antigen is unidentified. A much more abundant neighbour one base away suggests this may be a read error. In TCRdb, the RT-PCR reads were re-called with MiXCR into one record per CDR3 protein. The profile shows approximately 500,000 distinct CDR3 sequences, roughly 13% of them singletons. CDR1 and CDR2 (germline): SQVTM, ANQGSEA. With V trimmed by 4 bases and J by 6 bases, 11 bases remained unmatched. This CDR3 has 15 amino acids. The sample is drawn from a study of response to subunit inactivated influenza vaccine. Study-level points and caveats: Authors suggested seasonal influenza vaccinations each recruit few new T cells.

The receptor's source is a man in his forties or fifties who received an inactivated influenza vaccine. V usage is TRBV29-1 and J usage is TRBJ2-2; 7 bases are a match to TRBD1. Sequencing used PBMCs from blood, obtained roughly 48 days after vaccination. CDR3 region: CSVGNRDRMSGELFF. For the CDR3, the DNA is TGCAGCGTTGGGAATAGGGACAGAATGTCCGGGGAGCTGTTTTTT.